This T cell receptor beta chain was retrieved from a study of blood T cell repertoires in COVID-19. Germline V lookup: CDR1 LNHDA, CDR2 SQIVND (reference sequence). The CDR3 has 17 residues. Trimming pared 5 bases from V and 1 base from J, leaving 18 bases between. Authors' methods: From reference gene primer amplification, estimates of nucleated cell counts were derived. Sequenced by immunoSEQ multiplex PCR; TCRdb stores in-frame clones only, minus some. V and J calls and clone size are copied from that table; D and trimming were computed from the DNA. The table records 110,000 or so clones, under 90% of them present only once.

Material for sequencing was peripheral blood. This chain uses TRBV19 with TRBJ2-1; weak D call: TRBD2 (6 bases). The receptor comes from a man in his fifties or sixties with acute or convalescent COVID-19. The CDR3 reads CASSSTPSGYSYNEQFF. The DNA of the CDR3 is TGTGCCAGTAGTTCTACCCCCAGCGGGTATTCCTACAATGAGCAGTTCTTC.